One sample yielded the 12 T cell receptor beta chains listed below, sequenced in a study of CD4 T cells in relation to SARS-CoV-2 and coronaviruses. Data came from immunoSEQ multiplex PCR; TCRdb stores just in-frame clones and leaves some out. The sample yields 9,500 to 15,000 clones, 69% seen once. Unexposed donor CD4+ T cells date from about 2010-2018, before the COVID-19 pandemic. The cells were cultured for under 13 days before CD4+ T cells were isolated. Antigens of these TCRs are unknown. The sample was CD4+ T cells from PBMCs, cultured in vitro. The source is a human donor in good health.

Only a few counts were recorded for this clone. V and J are TRBV3-1 (or the pseudogene TRBV3-2) and TRBJ1-5, with D unresolved. Germline V gene lookup returns CDR1 LGHDT and CDR2 YNNKEL (reference sequence). The CDR3 runs 17 residues. Trimming took 0 bases from V and 0 from J, leaving 12 bases between them. The CDR3 DNA reads as TGTGCCAGCAGCCAAGATTATTCGTCCCTTAGCAATCAGCCCCAGCATTTT. Encoded protein: CASSQDYSSLSNQPQHF.

The genes are TRBV5-1 and TRBJ2-1, with TRBD1 identical over 8 bases. The germline V gene has CDR1 SGHRS and CDR2 YFSETQ. CDR3 size: 15 residues. J gave up 0 bases and V 4 bases, and 3 bases lay outside the gene matches. The CDR3, as DNA: TGCGCCAGCAGCCTGGGACAGGTCTCCTACAATGAGCAGTTCTTC. Protein sequence: CASSLGQVSYNEQFF.

The chain recombines TRBV14 with TRBJ1-3, with no clear D. The V end was cut by 3 bases, the J end by 1 base, with 7 bases between. CDR1 is SGHDN, CDR2 FVKESK, per germline. This CDR3 contains 14 residues. CDR3 amino acids: CASSQSRSGNTIYF. In DNA form, the CDR3 reads TGTGCCAGCAGCCAGAGTAGGTCTGGAAACACCATATATTTT.

The chain links TRBV10-3 to TRBJ2-3, with 9 bases identical to TRBD1. The CDR3 contains 13 residues. Germline V lookup: CDR1 ENHRY, CDR2 SYGVKD. Germline trimming cut 10 bases from V and 5 bases from J; bases unmatched to any gene: 7. Written as DNA, the CDR3 is TGTGCCACCGGGACAGGGAAGGGAGATACGCAGTATTTT. Encoded protein: CATGTGKGDTQYF.

The chain recombines TRBV5-6 with TRBJ1-1, with D unresolved. Per the germline V gene, CDR1 is SGHDT and CDR2 is YYEEEE. The CDR3 has 13 residues. V lost 8 bases and J lost 0, with 11 bases in between. CDR3 bases: TGTGCCAGTACTACAGTTCTGAACACTGAAGCTTTCTTT. Protein product: CASTTVLNTEAFF.

The V gene is TRBV25-1, the J gene TRBJ1-2; tentative D call: TRBD1 (6 bases). Trimming took 5 bases from V and 6 from J, leaving 19 bases between them. This CDR3 has 15 amino acids. Germline lookup yields CDR1 MGHDK and CDR2 SYGVNS. The CDR3 DNA reads TGTGCCAGCAGTATAACAGGGATTGTGGGACATGGCTACACCTTC. It encodes CASSITGIVGHGYTF.

V and J are TRBV27 and TRBJ1-4; 7 bases align to TRBD1. The ends lost 6 bases at V and 4 bases at J; junction bases unmatched: 5. The CDR3 is 14 residues long. Germline V CDR1 and CDR2: MNHEY, SMNVEV (reference sequence). The CDR3 DNA reads as TGTGCCAGCAGCGGGACAGTTCTTAATGAAAAACTGTTTTTT. The encoded protein is CASSGTVLNEKLFF.

This rearrangement joins TRBV5-1 to TRBJ1-4; tentative D call: TRBD1 (6 bases). The CDR3 is made up of 16 amino acids. Per germline, CDR1 SGHRS and CDR2 YFSETQ. V lost 0 bases, J lost 8 bases, and 17 bases lay in between. The CDR3 region has the DNA TGCGCCAGCAGCTTGGCTCTCGGCAGGGGTAACGAAAAACTGTTTTTT. Translated, it gives CASSLALGRGNEKLFF.

The gene calls are TRBV14 and TRBJ2-2; 10 positions agree with TRBD1. CDR1 is SGHDN, CDR2 FVKESK, per germline. This CDR3 is built from 16 residues. Trimming at V came to 3 bases and at J to 5 bases, leaving 6 bases not matched to a gene. CDR3: CASSQMGQGYTGELFF. As DNA, the CDR3 is TGTGCCAGCAGCCAGATGGGACAGGGGTATACCGGGGAGCTGTTTTTT.

This clone showed up just a few times. The chain joins TRBV7-3 to TRBJ2-1; D might be TRBD1 (6 bases). V dropped 0 bases and J dropped 1 base, with 7 bases sitting between them. Germline CDR1 and CDR2: SGHTA and FQGTGA. The CDR3 spans 15 residues. CDR3 loop: CASSLTQGSYNEQFF. Here the CDR3 DNA reads TGTGCCAGCAGCTTAACTCAGGGGTCCTACAATGAGCAGTTCTTC.

The rearrangement uses TRBV6-4 and TRBJ2-1, with a possible D match to TRBD2 (6 bases). Trimming cost V 0 bases and J 0 bases, with 6 bases left between them. From germline, CDR1 is MRHNA and CDR2 SNTAGT. The CDR3 runs 15 residues. The CDR3 region has the DNA TGTGCCAGCAGTGACTCAGCGGGCTCCTACAATGAGCAGTTCTTC. Encoded protein: CASSDSAGSYNEQFF.

This clone has just one count. The chain carries TRBV3-1 (or the pseudogene TRBV3-2) and TRBJ2-5, with TRBD2 identical over 7 bases. This CDR3 region has 13 residues. The V gene end was trimmed by 4 bases and the J gene end by 2 bases; junction bases not matched to a gene: 1. Germline V CDR1 and CDR2: LGHDT, YNNKEL (reference sequence). CDR3 protein: CASSPSGQETQYF. CDR3 DNA: TGTGCCAGCAGCCCTAGCGGTCAAGAGACCCAGTACTTC.